This passage covers 21 T cell receptor beta chains from one sample sequenced in a study of cytomegalovirus exposure and HLA in healthy donors. The PCR ran on 60 Vbeta and 13 Jbeta primers. Only in-frame clones appear in the TCRdb table, and some are missing; sequencing was by immunoSEQ multiplex PCR. The data hold 95,000 to 150,000 clones, with less than 85% observed a single time. Sequencing was carried out using PBMCs. These receptor sequences come from a man between 18 and 35 years old in good health and CMV-seropositive.

The chain is built from TRBV7-2 and TRBJ2-5; D unresolved. This CDR3 is built from 14 residues. V was shortened by 5 bases and J by 3 bases, with 13 bases between the two germline ends. Germline CDR1 reads SGHTA; CDR2 reads FQGNSA. CDR3 sequence reads: CASSPLGAKETQYF. The CDR3 DNA reads TGTGCCAGCAGCCCGTTAGGAGCCAAAGAGACCCAGTACTTC.

The gene calls are TRBV5-6 and TRBJ1-6; 7 bases agree with TRBD1. Trimming at V came to 0 bases and at J to 16 bases, leaving 4 bases not matched to a gene. The CDR3 has 12 residues. Germline V gene lookup returns CDR1 SGHDT and CDR2 YYEEEE. CDR3 protein: CASSLGGTELHF. For the CDR3, the DNA is TGTGCCAGCAGCTTGGGGGGGACAGAGCTCCACTTT. The full variable domain, with the rest looked up from reference TRBV5-6 and TRBJ1-6, is DAGVTQSPTHLIKTRGQQVTLRCSPKSGHDTVSWYQQALGQGPQFIFQYYEEEERQRGNFPDRFSGHQFPNYSSELNVNALLLGDSALYLCASSLGGTELHFGNGTRLTVT.

V is TRBV9 and J is TRBJ2-7; the match to TRBD1 covers 11 bases. Germline V CDR1 and CDR2: SGDLS, YYNGEE. J gave up 8 bases and V 0 bases, and 4 bases lay outside the gene matches. The CDR3 loop spans 14 amino acids. Here the CDR3 reads CASSVGDRGIKQYF. CDR3 bases: TGTGCCAGCAGCGTAGGGGACAGGGGGATTAAGCAGTACTTC.

This chain joins TRBV7-9 and TRBJ2-1; TRBD1 aligns across 8 bases. CDR1 and CDR2 from the germline V gene are SEHNR and FQNEAQ (reference sequence). The CDR3 has 18 amino acids. V lost 7 bases and J lost 1; bases outside the gene matches: 15. CDR3: CASTVGDRPVGSYNEQFF. The DNA of the CDR3 is TGTGCCAGCACCGTCGGGGACAGGCCCGTTGGGTCCTACAATGAGCAGTTCTTC.

The chain is built from TRBV29-1 and TRBJ1-1; possibly TRBD1 for D (6 bases). The CDR3 is 13 amino acids. V was trimmed by 2 bases and J by 0 bases, leaving 7 bases between them. Germline V gene lookup returns CDR1 SQVTM and CDR2 ANQGSEA. CDR3 region: CSVETGMNTEAFF. CDR3 DNA sequence: TGCAGCGTTGAAACAGGGATGAACACTGAAGCTTTCTTT.

The chain uses TRBV29-1 and TRBJ2-1; 16 bases line up with TRBD2. The CDR3 covers 18 residues. Trimming cost V 3 bases and J 0 bases; bases outside gene matches: 5. Germline CDR1 and CDR2: SQVTM and ANQGSEA. In DNA, the CDR3 is TGCAGCGTTGAGGGACTAGCGGGGGGGCCCAGCTCCTACAATGAGCAGTTCTTC. Translating it yields CSVEGLAGGPSSYNEQFF.

The chain joins TRBV30 to TRBJ2-2, with TRBD2 matching over 9 bases. This CDR3 has 16 residues. Germline CDR1 and CDR2: GTSNPN and SVGIG (reference sequence). V trimming: 0 bases; J trimming: 6 bases; junction bases outside the gene matches: 8. The DNA for the CDR3 is TGTGCCTGGAGTGTATTGGCTAGCGGGGCGGCCGGGGAGCTGTTTTTT. Encoded protein: CAWSVLASGAAGELFF. The full variable domain, rest sourced from reference TRBV30 and TRBJ2-2, is SQTIHQWPATLVQPVGSPLSLECTVEGTSNPNLYWYRQAAGRGLQLLFYSVGIGQISSEVPQNLSASRPQDRQFILSSKKLLLSDSGFYLCAWSVLASGAAGELFFGEGSRLTVL.

The rearrangement uses TRBV6-6 and TRBJ1-1, with D tentatively TRBD1 (5 bases). The CDR3 loop spans 14 amino acids. Germline V gene sequence: CDR1 MNHNY, CDR2 SVGAGI (reference sequence). Trimming stripped 4 bases from V and 7 bases from J, with 16 bases between. The CDR3 DNA reads as TGTGCCAGCAGTTCGAAAGGGGATATAAATGAAGCTTTCTTT. The encoded protein is CASSSKGDINEAFF.

Here the CDR3 reads CSATGTGELFF. DNA for the CDR3: TGCAGTGCGACTGGTACCGGGGAGCTGTTTTTT. This chain uses TRBV29-1 with TRBJ2-2; D unresolved. The germline V gene encodes CDR1 SQVTM and CDR2 ANQGSEA. CDR3 size: 11 residues.

The V and J genes are TRBV28 and TRBJ2-7; 7 bases are a match to TRBD1. The CDR3 covers 20 residues. Germline lookup yields CDR1 MDHEN and CDR2 SYDVKM. Trimming removed 2 bases from V and 4 bases from J; junction bases left unmatched: 23. For the CDR3, the DNA is TGTGCCAGCAGTTTAGTGTTTGACAGGGATTTTTCGCCGGATCAATACGAGCAGTACTTC. Amino acids: CASSLVFDRDFSPDQYEQYF. The full variable domain, completed using reference TRBV28 and TRBJ2-7, is DVKVTQSSRYLVKRTGEKVFLECVQDMDHENMFWYRQDPGLGLRLIYFSYDVKMKEKGDIPEGYSVSREKKERFSLILESASTNQTSMYLCASSLVFDRDFSPDQYEQYFGPGTRLTVT.

This chain connects TRBV6-1 to TRBJ1-2; 7 nucleotides align to TRBD1. The V gene end was trimmed by 4 bases and the J gene end by 4 bases; junction bases not matched to a gene: 3. The CDR3 contains 13 residues. The V gene's germline CDR1 is MNHNS and CDR2 SASEGT. CDR3 sequence (DNA): TGTGCCAGCAGTGCAGGGACAGTCTATGGCTACACCTTC. This sequence encodes CASSAGTVYGYTF.

CDR3 in DNA: TGTGCCAGCAGTTCTCCTAGGACAGTTTATCAGCCCCAGCATTTT. The encoded protein is CASSSPRTVYQPQHF. The chain uses TRBV28 and TRBJ1-5; perhaps TRBD1 as D (6 bases). The V end was cut by 4 bases, the J end by 5 bases, with 15 bases between. Germline CDR1 is MDHEN and CDR2 is SYDVKM. The CDR3 is made up of 15 amino acids.

The CDR3 is CASSIGRLAGIHNEQFF. CDR3 DNA: TGTGCCAGTAGTATAGGGCGACTAGCGGGGATTCACAATGAGCAGTTCTTC. The chain combines TRBV19 with TRBJ2-1; TRBD2 agrees at 11 bases. The CDR3 is made up of 17 amino acids. Germline lookup yields CDR1 LNHDA and CDR2 SQIVND (reference sequence). Trimming at V came to 1 base and at J to 5 bases, leaving 7 bases not matched to a gene.

The chain carries TRBV27 and TRBJ2-3; D is uncertain. Germline V lookup: CDR1 MNHEY, CDR2 SMNVEV (reference sequence). The germline V and J ends were trimmed by 3 bases and 6 bases, with 10 bases remaining between them. This CDR3 has 13 residues. DNA for the CDR3: TGTGCCAGCAGTTTCTATTTCCCGGATACGCAGTATTTT. It codes for CASSFYFPDTQYF.

CDR3 sequence: CASSFTGGGEQYF. The CDR3, as DNA: TGTGCCAGCAGTTTCACAGGGGGCGGTGAGCAGTACTTC. The chain uses TRBV27 and TRBJ2-7; 9 bases agree with TRBD1. The junction had 4 bases not matched to a gene; V was cut back by 3 bases and J by 7 bases. This CDR3 is built from 13 residues. The germline V gene has CDR1 MNHEY and CDR2 SMNVEV (reference sequence).

The chain has TRBV15 and TRBJ1-5, with D unresolved. Germline V gene data show CDR1 as LNHNV and CDR2 as YYDKDF (reference sequence). The CDR3 is 14 amino acids. Between the trimmed V and J ends, which lost 3 bases and 10 bases, there was a span of 16 bases. CDR3 in amino acids: CATSSDSPTLPQHF. CDR3 nucleotide sequence: TGTGCCACCAGCAGTGACTCCCCCACCCTCCCCCAGCATTTT.

The V and J genes are TRBV5-1 and TRBJ2-7; D is possibly TRBD2 (5 bases). The V gene's germline CDR1 is SGHRS and CDR2 YFSETQ. The CDR3 covers 15 residues. V was clipped by 0 bases and J by 0 bases, with 10 bases between them. In nucleotides, the CDR3 is TGCGCCAGCAGCTTGGAGGCTAGCAGCTCCTACGAGCAGTACTTC. This gives the protein CASSLEASSSYEQYF.

The V gene is TRBV5-4, the J gene TRBJ2-7; possibly TRBD2 for D (6 bases). V was pared by 3 bases and J by 3 bases, with 16 bases between. The CDR3 has 15 amino acids. The V gene's germline CDR1 is SGHNT and CDR2 YYREEE (reference sequence). The CDR3 nucleotides are TGTGCCAGCAGCTCCACCGGGACTTCCAGCTACGAGCAGTACTTC. It yields the protein CASSSTGTSSYEQYF.

This clone was observed once. The chain carries TRBV30 and TRBJ1-2; 8 bases match TRBD1. The CDR3 extends over 17 amino acids. V gave up 3 bases and J gave up 6 bases; unmatched junction bases: 18. The V gene's germline CDR1 is GTSNPN and CDR2 SVGIG (reference sequence). CDR3 sequence: CAWRGVETGAFTDGYTF. CDR3 coding DNA: TGTGCCTGGAGGGGTGTCGAGACAGGGGCCTTTACCGATGGCTACACCTTC.

The chain carries TRBV11-2 and TRBJ2-3, with 9 nucleotides matching TRBD2. There are 17 residues in the CDR3. Germline CDR1 SGHAT, CDR2 FQNNGV. V lost 5 bases and J lost 3; bases outside the gene matches: 12. The CDR3 DNA sequence: TGTGCCAGCAGCAACTCGGTGGCTAGCGGGGAAACAGATACGCAGTATTTT. Protein product: CASSNSVASGETDTQYF. The whole variable domain, remainder taken from reference TRBV11-2 and TRBJ2-3, is EAGVAQSPRYKIIEKRQSVAFWCNPISGHATLYWYQQILGQGPKLLIQFQNNGVVDDSQLPKDRFSAERLKGVDSTLKIQPAKLEDSAVYLCASSNSVASGETDTQYFGPGTRLTVL.

The chain uses TRBV11-2 and TRBJ1-4, with D possibly matching TRBD1 (5 bases). The CDR3 spans 13 residues. V lost 3 bases and J lost 5, with 7 bases in between. Germline CDR1 SGHAT, CDR2 FQNNGV. This CDR3 is CASSFQGNEKLFF. The CDR3 coding sequence is TGTGCCAGCAGCTTCCAGGGAAATGAAAAACTGTTTTTT.